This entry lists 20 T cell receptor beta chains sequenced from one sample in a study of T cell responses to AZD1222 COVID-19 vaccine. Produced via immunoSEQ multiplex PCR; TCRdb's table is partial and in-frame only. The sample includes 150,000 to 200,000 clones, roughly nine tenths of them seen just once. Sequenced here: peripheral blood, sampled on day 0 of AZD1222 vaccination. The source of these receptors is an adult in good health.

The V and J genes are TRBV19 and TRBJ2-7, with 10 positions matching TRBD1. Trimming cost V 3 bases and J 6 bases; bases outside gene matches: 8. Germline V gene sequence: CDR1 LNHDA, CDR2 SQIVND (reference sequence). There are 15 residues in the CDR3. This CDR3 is CASSIYPGQGTEQYF. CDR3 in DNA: TGTGCCAGTAGTATTTACCCGGGACAGGGGACCGAGCAGTACTTC.

In DNA, the CDR3 is TGTGCCAGCAGTGAACAGGGGGGTTACTCCTATGGCTACACCTTC. Its translation is CASSEQGGYSYGYTF. This sequence joins TRBV6-1 and TRBJ1-2; 7 bases map to TRBD1. The ends lost 2 bases at V and 4 bases at J; junction bases unmatched: 7. Germline CDR1 reads MNHNS; CDR2 reads SASEGT. The CDR3 has 15 residues.

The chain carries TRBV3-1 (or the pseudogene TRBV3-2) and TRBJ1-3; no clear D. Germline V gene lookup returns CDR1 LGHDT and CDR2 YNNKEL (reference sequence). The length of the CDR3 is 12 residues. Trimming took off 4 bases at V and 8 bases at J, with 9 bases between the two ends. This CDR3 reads CASSLTRDTIYF. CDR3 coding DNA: TGTGCCAGCAGCCTCACTAGGGACACCATATATTTT.

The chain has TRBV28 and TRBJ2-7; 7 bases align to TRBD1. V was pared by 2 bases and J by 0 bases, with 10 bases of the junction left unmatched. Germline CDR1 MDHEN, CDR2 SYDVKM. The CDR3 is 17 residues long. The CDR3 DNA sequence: TGTGCCAGCAGTTTAAATAGGGGGCCGATGGGCTCCTACGAGCAGTACTTC. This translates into CASSLNRGPMGSYEQYF.

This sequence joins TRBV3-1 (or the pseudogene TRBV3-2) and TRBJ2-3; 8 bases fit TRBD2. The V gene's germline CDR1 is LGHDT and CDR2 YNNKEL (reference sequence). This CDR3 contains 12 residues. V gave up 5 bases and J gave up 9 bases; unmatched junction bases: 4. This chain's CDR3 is CASSAAGDTQYF. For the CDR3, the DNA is TGTGCCAGCAGCGCAGCGGGAGACACGCAGTATTTT.

CDR3 bases: TGTGCCAGCAGTACGTTCGACAGGGGGGGTAGTCCCCAGCATTTT. This gives the protein CASSTFDRGGSPQHF. The chain employs TRBV6-5 and TRBJ1-5, with 9 bases lining up with TRBD1. Germline CDR1 is MNHEY and CDR2 is SVGAGI. The CDR3 length is 15 residues. The V and J ends lost 5 bases and 10 bases, in that order; junction bases with no gene match: 12.

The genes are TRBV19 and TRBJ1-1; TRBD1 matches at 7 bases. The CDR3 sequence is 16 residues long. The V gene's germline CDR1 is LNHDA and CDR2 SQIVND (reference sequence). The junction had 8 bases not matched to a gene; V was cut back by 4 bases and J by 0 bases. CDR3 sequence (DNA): TGTGCCAGTAGTACCCGGGGACAGTTAATGAACACTGAAGCTTTCTTT. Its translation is CASSTRGQLMNTEAFF.

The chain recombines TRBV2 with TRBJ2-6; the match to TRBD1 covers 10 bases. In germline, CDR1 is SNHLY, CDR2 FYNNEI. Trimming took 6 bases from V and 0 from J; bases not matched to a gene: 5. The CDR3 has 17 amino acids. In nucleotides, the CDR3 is TGTGCCAGCAGATCGGGACAGGGGATCTCTGGGGCCAACGTCCTGACTTTC. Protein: CASRSGQGISGANVLTF.

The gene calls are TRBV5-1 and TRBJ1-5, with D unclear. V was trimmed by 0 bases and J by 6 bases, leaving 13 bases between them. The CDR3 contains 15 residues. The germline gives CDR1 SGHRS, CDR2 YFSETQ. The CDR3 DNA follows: TGCGCCAGCAGCTTGGACGGTGGGCCAGGTCAGCCCCAGCATTTT. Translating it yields CASSLDGGPGQPQHF. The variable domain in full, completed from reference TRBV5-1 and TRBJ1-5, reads KAGVTQTPRYLIKTRGQQVTLSCSPISGHRSVSWYQQTPGQGLQFLFEYFSETQRNKGNFPGRFSGRQFSNSRSEMNVSTLELGDSALYLCASSLDGGPGQPQHFGDGTRLSIL.

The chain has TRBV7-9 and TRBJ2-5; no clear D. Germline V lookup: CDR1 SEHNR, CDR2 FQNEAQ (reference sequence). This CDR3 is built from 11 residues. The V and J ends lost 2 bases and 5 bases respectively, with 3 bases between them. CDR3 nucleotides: TGTGCCAGCAGCTTAACCGAGACCCAGTACTTC. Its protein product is CASSLTETQYF.

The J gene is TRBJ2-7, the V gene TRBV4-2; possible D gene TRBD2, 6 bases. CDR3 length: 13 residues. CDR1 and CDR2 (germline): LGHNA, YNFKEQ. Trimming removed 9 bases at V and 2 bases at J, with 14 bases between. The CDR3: CASSPGLTYEQYF. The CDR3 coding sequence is TGTGCCAGTTCTCCGGGACTTACCTACGAGCAGTACTTC.

This CDR3 is CRVGLSSYEQYF. In nucleotides, the CDR3 is TGTCGCGTGGGGTTAAGCTCCTACGAGCAGTACTTC. This sequence joins TRBV27 and TRBJ2-7; D unclear. The CDR3 is made up of 12 amino acids. Per germline, CDR1 MNHEY and CDR2 SMNVEV (reference sequence).

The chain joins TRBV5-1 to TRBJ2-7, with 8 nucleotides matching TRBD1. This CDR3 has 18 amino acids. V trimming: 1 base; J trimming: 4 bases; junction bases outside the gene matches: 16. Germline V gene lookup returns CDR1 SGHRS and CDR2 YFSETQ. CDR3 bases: TGCGCCAGCAGCTTGATGTGGTGGGGGACAGGTGATCCTTACGAGCAGTACTTC. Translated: CASSLMWWGTGDPYEQYF.

CDR3 in amino acids: CASSRPPRGIYEQYF. In nucleotides, the CDR3 is TGTGCCAGCAGCCGCCCACCCAGGGGGATCTACGAGCAGTACTTC. The rearrangement links TRBV28 to TRBJ2-7, with TRBD1 matching over 7 bases. The CDR3 has 15 residues. Looked up from germline, CDR1 is MDHEN and CDR2 is SYDVKM. Trimming at V came to 6 bases and at J to 3 bases, leaving 11 bases not matched to a gene.

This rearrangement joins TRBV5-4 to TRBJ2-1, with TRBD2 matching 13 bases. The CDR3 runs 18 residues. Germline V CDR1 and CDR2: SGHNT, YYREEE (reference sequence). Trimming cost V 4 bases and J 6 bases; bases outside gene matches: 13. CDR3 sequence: CASSLPGLAGDLGNEQFF. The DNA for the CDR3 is TGTGCCAGCAGCCTCCCTGGACTAGCGGGAGATCTCGGCAATGAGCAGTTCTTC.

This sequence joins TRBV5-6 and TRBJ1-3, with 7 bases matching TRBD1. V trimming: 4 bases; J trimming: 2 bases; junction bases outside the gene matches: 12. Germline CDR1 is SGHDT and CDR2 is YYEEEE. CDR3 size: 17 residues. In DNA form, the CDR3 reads TGTGCCAGCAGCCTACTTGGTACTACAGGGGCTGGAAACACCATATATTTT. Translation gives CASSLLGTTGAGNTIYF.

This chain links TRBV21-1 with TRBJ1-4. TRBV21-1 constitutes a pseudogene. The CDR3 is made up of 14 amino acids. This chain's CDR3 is CASSKDLRDEKLFF. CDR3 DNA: TGTGCCAGCAGCAAAGACCTCCGCGATGAAAAACTGTTTTTT.

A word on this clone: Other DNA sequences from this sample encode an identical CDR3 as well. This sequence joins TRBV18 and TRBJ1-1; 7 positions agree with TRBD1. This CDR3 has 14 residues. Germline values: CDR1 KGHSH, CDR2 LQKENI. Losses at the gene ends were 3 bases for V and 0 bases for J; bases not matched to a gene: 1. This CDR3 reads CASSPGQLNTEAFF. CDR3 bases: TGTGCCAGCTCACCGGGACAGTTGAACACTGAAGCTTTCTTT.

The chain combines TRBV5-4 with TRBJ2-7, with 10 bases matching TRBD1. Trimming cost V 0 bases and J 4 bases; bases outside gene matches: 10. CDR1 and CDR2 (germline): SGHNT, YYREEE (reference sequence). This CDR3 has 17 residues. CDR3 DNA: TGTGCCAGCAGCTTGGCGTTCGGGACAGGGGCCTCATACGAGCAGTACTTC. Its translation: CASSLAFGTGASYEQYF.

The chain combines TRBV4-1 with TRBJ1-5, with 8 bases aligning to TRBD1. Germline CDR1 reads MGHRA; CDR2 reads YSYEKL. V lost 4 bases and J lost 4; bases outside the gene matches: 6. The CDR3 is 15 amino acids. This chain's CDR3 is CASSPTGEVNQPQHF. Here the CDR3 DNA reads TGCGCCAGCAGCCCGACAGGGGAGGTGAATCAGCCCCAGCATTTT.